The 21 T cell receptor beta chains given below trace back to one sample, sequenced in a study of control samples from healthy donors and cancer patients. Libraries were prepared by immunoSEQ multiplex PCR; TCRdb keeps only in-frame clonotypes and omits some of them. The repertoire holds about 110,000 clones, with approximately 82% as singletons. Sample: blood. The receptors shown here come from a young man in good health.

This sequence joins TRBV2 and TRBJ2-7; D not resolved. This CDR3 contains 11 residues. Trimming removed 7 bases from V and 1 base from J, with 5 bases in between. The germline V gene encodes CDR1 SNHLY and CDR2 FYNNEI. This CDR3 is CASTPSYEQYF. CDR3 nucleotides: TGTGCCAGCACCCCGTCCTACGAGCAGTACTTC.

The rearrangement uses TRBV5-6 and TRBJ1-3, with a tentative D call TRBD1 (5 bases). The ends were cut back, 1 base at V and 0 bases at J, with 14 bases in the middle. This CDR3 is 17 amino acids long. The germline CDR1 and CDR2 sequences are SGHDT and YYEEEE. DNA for the CDR3: TGTGCCAGCAGCTTGACAGGCCTAAGCCCCTCTGGAAACACCATATATTTT. Protein sequence: CASSLTGLSPSGNTIYF.

The rearrangement links TRBV15 to TRBJ1-4; D might be TRBD1 (5 bases). This CDR3 region has 14 residues. Germline assignment: CDR1 LNHNV and CDR2 YYDKDF (reference sequence). V was trimmed by 3 bases and J by 8 bases, leaving 13 bases between them. CDR3 coding DNA: TGTGCCACCAGCAGGGAAGAACGGGACGAAAAACTGTTTTTT. It encodes CATSREERDEKLFF.

The DNA of the CDR3 is TGTGCCAGCAGTGTCCGGGGGGTTCGGGTGTTCCCCAACATTCAGTACTTC. The encoded protein is CASSVRGVRVFPNIQYF. The rearrangement uses TRBV2 and TRBJ2-4; 7 bases map to TRBD2. The CDR3 loop spans 17 amino acids. The V gene end was trimmed by 4 bases and the J gene end by 7 bases; junction bases not matched to a gene: 16. Germline CDR1 is SNHLY and CDR2 is FYNNEI.

This sequence joins TRBV28 and TRBJ1-2; D is uncertain. The germline V gene encodes CDR1 MDHEN and CDR2 SYDVKM. With 7 bases removed from V and 4 bases from J, the gap between germline ends came to 10 bases. This CDR3 is 12 amino acids long. The CDR3 coding sequence is TGTGCCAGCATTGGAGATCTCTATGGCTACACCTTC. It translates to CASIGDLYGYTF.

The rearrangement joins TRBV5-7 to TRBJ2-7; 8 positions agree with TRBD2. TRBV5-7 is designated an ORF whose function remains uncertain. V was clipped by 1 base and J by 4 bases; unmatched bases: 13. The CDR3 has 17 residues. The DNA of the CDR3 is TGTGCCAGCAGCTTGAACGGGGGGGGCTCTCCCTTTTACGAGCAGTACGTC. This codes for CASSLNGGGSPFYEQYV.

V usage is TRBV25-1 and J usage is TRBJ1-5; D remains unclear. Between the trimmed V and J ends, which lost 2 bases and 1 base, there was a span of 3 bases. Germline V gene data show CDR1 as MGHDK and CDR2 as SYGVNS. The CDR3 runs 13 residues. In nucleotides, the CDR3 is TGTGCCAGCAGTGAAGGAAGCAATCAGCCCCAGCATTTT. Protein sequence: CASSEGSNQPQHF.

The chain carries TRBV19 and TRBJ1-2; possibly TRBD1 for D (5 bases). The CDR3 length is 14 residues. The V end was cut by 0 bases, the J end by 7 bases, with 12 bases between. Germline V gene sequence: CDR1 LNHDA, CDR2 SQIVND (reference sequence). In DNA, the CDR3 is TGTGCCAGTAGTATAGAGGCCGGCGGGGGTGGCTACACCTTC. This encodes CASSIEAGGGGYTF. The full variable domain, with the rest looked up from reference TRBV19 and TRBJ1-2, is DGGITQSPKYLFRKEGQNVTLSCEQNLNHDAMYWYRQDPGQGLRLIYYSQIVNDFQKGDIAEGYSVSREKKESFPLTVTSAQKNPTAFYLCASSIEAGGGGYTFGSGTRLTVV.

This clone was observed a handful of times. This chain uses TRBV11-2 with TRBJ2-2, with 9 bases matching TRBD2. Per the germline V gene, CDR1 is SGHAT and CDR2 is FQNNGV. This CDR3 has 15 amino acids. Trimming took 3 bases from V and 4 from J; bases not matched to a gene: 3. The CDR3 bases are TGTGCCAGCAGCTTGCGGGGGGGAGGCACCGGGGAGCTGTTTTTT. Translating it yields CASSLRGGGTGELFF.

The chain employs TRBV19 and TRBJ2-1, with unresolved D. The V end was cut by 6 bases, the J end by 8 bases, with 17 bases between. From germline, CDR1 is LNHDA and CDR2 SQIVND (reference sequence). This CDR3 is built from 14 residues. This CDR3 is CASSGRLDGYEQFF. The CDR3 region has the DNA TGTGCCAGTAGCGGGCGACTCGACGGCTATGAGCAGTTCTTC.

The chain links TRBV5-6 to TRBJ2-7; 8 bases line up with TRBD2. With V trimmed by 1 base and J by 4 bases, 4 bases remained unmatched. CDR3 length: 14 residues. From germline, CDR1 is SGHDT and CDR2 YYEEEE. DNA of the CDR3: TGTGCCAGCAGCTTGTTCCCTAGCGGGTACGAGCAGTACGTC. Amino acids: CASSLFPSGYEQYV.

This clone was detected once. V usage is TRBV4-3 and J usage is TRBJ1-2, with a possible D match to TRBD1 (5 bases). CDR3 size: 16 residues. The ends were cut back, 1 base at V and 0 bases at J, with 12 bases in the middle. Per germline, CDR1 LGHNA and CDR2 YSLEER. CDR3 amino acids: CASSQGHRWTNYGYTF. As DNA, the CDR3 is TGCGCCAGCAGCCAAGGACACAGGTGGACTAACTATGGCTACACCTTC.

This chain connects TRBV11-1 to TRBJ1-1; no clear D. Trimming shortened V by 1 base and J by 0 bases, and 9 bases separated the two germline ends. Germline V CDR1 and CDR2: SGHAT, FQDESV (reference sequence). There are 15 residues in the CDR3. The CDR3 here is CASSLVSGLNTEAFF. CDR3 DNA sequence: TGTGCCAGCAGCTTAGTGTCGGGGTTGAACACTGAAGCTTTCTTT. Using reference TRBV11-1 and TRBJ1-1 for the parts outside the CDR3, the full variable domain is EAEVAQSPRYKITEKSQAVAFWCDPISGHATLYWYRQILGQGPELLVQFQDESVVDDSQLPKDRFSAERLKGVDSTLKIQPAELGDSAMYLCASSLVSGLNTEAFFGQGTRLTVV.

The V gene is TRBV6-5, the J gene TRBJ1-4, with 8 bases identical to TRBD1. There are 14 residues in the CDR3. From germline, CDR1 is MNHEY and CDR2 SVGAGI. V trimming: 8 bases; J trimming: 7 bases; junction bases outside the gene matches: 9. CDR3 sequence (DNA): TGTGCCAGCCGTTCCGACAGGGGCGGTGAAAAACTGTTTTTT. Its translation: CASRSDRGGEKLFF.

The rearrangement links TRBV28 to TRBJ1-5; D is uncertain. Trimming took 6 bases from V and 0 from J, leaving 15 bases between them. The CDR3 is 16 residues long. The germline CDR1 and CDR2 sequences are MDHEN and SYDVKM. DNA for the CDR3: TGTGCCAGCAGCCTCAATCTCGGGCCTAGCAATCAGCCCCAGCATTTT. Protein product: CASSLNLGPSNQPQHF.

The genes are TRBV4-3 and TRBJ2-1; 7 bases fit TRBD1. The germline gives CDR1 LGHNA, CDR2 YSLEER. Losses at the gene ends were 3 bases for V and 7 bases for J; bases not matched to a gene: 15. The CDR3 covers 17 residues. The CDR3 region is CASSQILRGIGANEQFF. CDR3 nucleotide sequence: TGCGCCAGCAGCCAGATCCTCAGGGGGATTGGGGCTAATGAGCAGTTCTTC.

The chain has TRBV5-8 and TRBJ1-2; TRBD1 agrees at 7 bases. Losses at the gene ends were 4 bases for V and 2 bases for J; bases not matched to a gene: 8. This CDR3 comprises 15 residues. The germline V gene encodes CDR1 SGHTS and CDR2 YDEGEE. The CDR3 spells CASSQGGARNYGYTF. In DNA, the CDR3 is TGTGCCAGCAGCCAGGGGGGGGCGCGGAACTATGGCTACACCTTC.

The V gene is TRBV5-6, the J gene TRBJ2-2; D tentatively reads TRBD1 or TRBD2 (5 bases each). Germline values: CDR1 SGHDT, CDR2 YYEEEE. This CDR3 is 15 amino acids long. V was trimmed by 4 bases and J by 3 bases, leaving 13 bases between them. CDR3 loop: CASSPQTGHTGELFF. The CDR3 DNA reads as TGTGCCAGCAGCCCCCAGACGGGGCACACCGGGGAGCTGTTTTTT.

This chain connects TRBV5-6 to TRBJ1-1; D is undetermined. The CDR3 is 14 residues long. The ends were cut back, 4 bases at V and 4 bases at J, with 14 bases in the middle. Germline V gives CDR1 SGHDT, CDR2 YYEEEE. CDR3 bases: TGTGCCAGCAGCCCGACACCCCGGGGCACTGAAGCTTTCTTT. Protein sequence: CASSPTPRGTEAFF.

A few counts support this clone. The rearrangement joins TRBV28 to TRBJ1-6; weak D call: TRBD1 (6 bases). The CDR3 is 15 residues long. Trimming removed 7 bases from V and 10 bases from J, with 20 bases in between. Germline CDR1 and CDR2: MDHEN and SYDVKM. The CDR3 loop reads CASTLGSRGRSPLHF. The CDR3 nucleotides are TGTGCCAGCACCCTTGGCTCGAGGGGGAGGTCACCCCTCCACTTT. Looking up the rest from reference TRBV28 and TRBJ1-6 gives the full variable domain: DVKVTQSSRYLVKRTGEKVFLECVQDMDHENMFWYRQDPGLGLRLIYFSYDVKMKEKGDIPEGYSVSREKKERFSLILESASTNQTSMYLCASTLGSRGRSPLHFGNGTRLTVT.

The chain couples TRBV4-1 to TRBJ2-7; D is undetermined. Trimming left V 0 bases short and J 3 bases short, with 6 bases between. Germline V CDR1 and CDR2: MGHRA, YSYEKL. The CDR3 spans 13 residues. This CDR3 is CASSQEGHYEQYF. As DNA, the CDR3 is TGCGCCAGCAGCCAAGAGGGCCACTACGAGCAGTACTTC.